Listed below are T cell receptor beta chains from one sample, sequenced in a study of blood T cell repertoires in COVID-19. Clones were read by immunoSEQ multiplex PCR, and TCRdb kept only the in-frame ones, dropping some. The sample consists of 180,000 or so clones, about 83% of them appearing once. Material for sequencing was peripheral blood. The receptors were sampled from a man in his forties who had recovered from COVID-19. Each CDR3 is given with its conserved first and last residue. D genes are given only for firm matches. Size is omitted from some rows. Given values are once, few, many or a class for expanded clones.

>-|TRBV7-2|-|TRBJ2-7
CASSLERTSTYEQYF
TGTGCCAGCAGCTTAGAAAGGACATCGACCTACGAGCAGTACTTC
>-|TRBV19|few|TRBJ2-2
CASSPTEGSGELFF
TGTGCCAGTAGTCCAACAGAGGGCTCCGGGGAGCTGTTTTTT
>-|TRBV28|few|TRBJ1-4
CASSGEGVTNEKLFF
TGTGCCAGCAGCGGCGAGGGCGTTACTAATGAAAAACTGTTTTTT
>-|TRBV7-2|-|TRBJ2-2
CASSLESLGSGGGELFF
TGTGCCAGCAGCTTAGAGTCCTTGGGTAGCGGTGGCGGGGAGCTGTTTTTT
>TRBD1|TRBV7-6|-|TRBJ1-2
CASSLEGQGIPNTF
TGTGCCAGCAGCTTAGAGGGACAGGGGATACCTAACACCTTC
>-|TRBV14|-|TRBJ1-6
CASSQESQMKTGPSPLHF
TGTGCCAGCAGCCAAGAAAGTCAAATGAAGACAGGACCCTCACCCCTCCACTTT
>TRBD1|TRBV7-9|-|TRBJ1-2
CASSSSQTGRDYGYTF
TGTGCCAGCAGCTCCAGCCAGACAGGGAGAGACTATGGCTACACCTTC
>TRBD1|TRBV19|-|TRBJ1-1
CASSNRGLEGTEAFF
TGTGCCAGTAGTAACAGGGGGCTCGAGGGGACTGAAGCTTTCTTT
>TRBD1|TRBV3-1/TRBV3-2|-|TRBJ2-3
CASSRRGDRASDTQYF
TGTGCCAGCAGCCGCAGAGGGGACAGGGCCTCAGATACGCAGTATTTT
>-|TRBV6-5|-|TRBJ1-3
CASIALSSGNTIYF
TGTGCCAGCATCGCACTGAGCTCTGGAAACACCATATATTTT
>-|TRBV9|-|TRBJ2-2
CASTPGNTGELFF
TGTGCCAGCACCCCAGGGAACACCGGGGAGCTGTTTTTT
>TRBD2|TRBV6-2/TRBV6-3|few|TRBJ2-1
CASSTLAGGPGKNEQFF
TGTGCCAGCAGTACTCTAGCGGGAGGGCCGGGTAAGAATGAGCAGTTCTTC
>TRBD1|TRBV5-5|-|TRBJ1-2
CASSLRGTVDSYTF
TGTGCCAGCAGCTTGAGGGGGACAGTGGACAGCTACACCTTC
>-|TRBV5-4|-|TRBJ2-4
CASSSRKEVAKNIQYF
TGTGCCAGCAGCAGCAGAAAAGAGGTGGCCAAAAACATTCAGTACTTC
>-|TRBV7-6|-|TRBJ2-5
CASSPGGTPVKTQYF
TGTGCCAGCAGCCCTGGGGGGACGCCTGTAAAGACCCAGTACTTC